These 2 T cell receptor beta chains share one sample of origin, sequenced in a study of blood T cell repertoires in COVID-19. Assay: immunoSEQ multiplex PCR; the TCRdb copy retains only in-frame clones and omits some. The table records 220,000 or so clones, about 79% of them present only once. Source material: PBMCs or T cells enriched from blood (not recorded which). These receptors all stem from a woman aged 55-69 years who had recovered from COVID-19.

The CDR3 loop is CASSTDRAGGELFF. For the CDR3, the DNA is TGTGCCAGCAGTACCGACAGGGCCGGCGGGGAGCTGTTTTTT. The V gene is TRBV6-5, the J gene TRBJ2-2, with 7 bases aligning to TRBD1. V was clipped by 5 bases and J by 7 bases; unmatched bases: 7. The CDR3 has 14 residues. Germline V gene data show CDR1 as MNHEY and CDR2 as SVGAGI.

The CDR3 protein is CASSRGQGPEQFF. The CDR3 nucleotides are TGCGCCAGCAGCCGCGGACAGGGCCCTGAGCAGTTCTTC. This chain links TRBV5-1 with TRBJ2-1; 8 bases fit TRBD1. The CDR3 extends over 13 amino acids. V shed 4 bases and J 9 bases; nucleotides not matched to a gene: 6. Germline assignment: CDR1 SGHRS and CDR2 YFSETQ. Using reference TRBV5-1 and TRBJ2-1 for the parts outside the CDR3, the full variable domain is KAGVTQTPRYLIKTRGQQVTLSCSPISGHRSVSWYQQTPGQGLQFLFEYFSETQRNKGNFPGRFSGRQFSNSRSEMNVSTLELGDSALYLCASSRGQGPEQFFGPGTRLTVL.